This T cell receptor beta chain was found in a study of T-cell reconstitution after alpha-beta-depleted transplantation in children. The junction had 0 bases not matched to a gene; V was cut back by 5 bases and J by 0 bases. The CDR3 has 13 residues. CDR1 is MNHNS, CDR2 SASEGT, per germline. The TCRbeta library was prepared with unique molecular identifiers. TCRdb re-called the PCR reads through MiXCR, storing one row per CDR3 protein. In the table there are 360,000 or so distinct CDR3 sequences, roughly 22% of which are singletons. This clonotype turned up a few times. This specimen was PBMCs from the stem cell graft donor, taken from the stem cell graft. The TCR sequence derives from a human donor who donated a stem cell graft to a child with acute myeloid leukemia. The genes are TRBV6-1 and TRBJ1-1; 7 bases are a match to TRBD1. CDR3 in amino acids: CASSTGVNTEAFF. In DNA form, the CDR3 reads TGTGCCAGCAGTACAGGGGTGAACACTGAAGCTTTCTTT.